A selection of T cell receptor beta chains follows, all from one sample in a study of T cell responses to AZD1222 COVID-19 vaccine. Generated by immunoSEQ multiplex PCR, the TCRdb table keeps only in-frame clones and is missing some. The table includes roughly 270,000 clones, 90% to 95% detected once. Specimen: peripheral blood, collected 28 days after the second AZD1222 dose. The receptors derive from an adult who received the AZD1222 COVID-19 vaccine. Each CDR3 is given with its conserved first and last residue. A D gene is named only where the DNA matches it firmly. Where a row states a size, it is once, few, many or the class of an expanded clone; other rows omit it.

abundance	v_gene	j_gene	d_gene	CDR3aa	CDR3nt
NA	TRBV14	TRBJ2-3	NA	CASSRYRGTDTQYF	TGTGCCAGCAGCCGATACAGGGGCACAGATACGCAGTATTTT
once	TRBV3-1/TRBV3-2	TRBJ1-1	NA	CASSQGNTEAFF	TGTGCCAGCAGTCAGGGGAACACTGAAGCTTTCTTT
NA	TRBV28	TRBJ1-5	TRBD1	CASSPGTGGPDQPQHF	TGTGCCAGCAGTCCAGGGACAGGGGGTCCCGATCAGCCCCAGCATTTT
NA	TRBV7-8	TRBJ1-5	NA	CASSWGPNNQPQHF	TGTGCCAGCAGCTGGGGACCGAACAATCAGCCCCAGCATTTT
NA	TRBV7-8	TRBJ2-3	NA	CASSSTTFTDTQYF	TGTGCCAGCAGCTCGACCACCTTCACAGATACGCAGTATTTT
once	TRBV7-3	TRBJ2-2	NA	CASSLMVEGELFF	TGTGCCAGCAGCTTAATGGTGGAGGGGGAGCTGTTTTTT
NA	TRBV6-5	TRBJ1-2	NA	CASTKGTDSFYGYTF	TGTGCCAGCACCAAAGGAACCGACAGCTTCTATGGCTACACCTTC
NA	TRBV28	TRBJ2-1	NA	CASILGGGQVRNEQFF	TGTGCCAGCATCTTAGGGGGGGGACAGGTCCGGAATGAGCAGTTCTTC
NA	TRBV9	TRBJ2-2	NA	CASSVVNSANTGELFF	TGTGCCAGCAGCGTAGTTAACAGCGCGAACACCGGGGAGCTGTTTTTT
NA	TRBV5-1	TRBJ2-7	NA	CASSLEGHVYEQYF	TGCGCCAGCAGCTTGGAGGGACACGTCTACGAGCAGTACTTC
NA	TRBV2	TRBJ2-4	NA	CASGRDGGLGIQYF	TGTGCCAGCGGCCGGGACGGAGGCTTAGGAATTCAGTACTTC
NA	TRBV6-5	TRBJ1-2	NA	CASTQGYGYTF	TGTGCCAGCACCCAGGGGTACGGCTACACCTTC
NA	TRBV28	TRBJ1-2	NA	CASSLIVGGYTF	TGTGCCAGCAGTTTAATAGTGGGTGGCTACACCTTC
NA	TRBV19	TRBJ1-5	TRBD1	CASSTGGSSNQPQHF	TGTGCCAGTAGTACAGGGGGTTCCAGCAATCAGCCCCAGCATTTT
NA	TRBV28	TRBJ1-2	NA	CASTLGYGYTF	TGTGCCAGCACCTTGGGGTATGGCTACACCTTC
NA	TRBV2	TRBJ2-2	NA	CASSTQRNTGELFF	TGTGCCAGCAGCACCCAGAGGAACACCGGGGAGCTGTTTTTT
NA	TRBV6-5	TRBJ2-1	NA	CASTWGWEQFF	TGTGCCAGCACCTGGGGTTGGGAGCAGTTCTTC
NA	TRBV18	TRBJ2-1	NA	CASSPSQSSYNEQFF	TGTGCCAGCTCACCATCGCAGAGCTCCTACAATGAGCAGTTCTTC
NA	TRBV6-2/TRBV6-3	TRBJ2-2	TRBD2	CASSYSWTSGRAGTGELFF	TGTGCCAGCAGTTACAGTTGGACTAGCGGGAGGGCCGGCACCGGGGAGCTGTTTTTT
NA	TRBV6-5	TRBJ1-2	TRBD1	CASRNPGQGSGYTF	TGTGCCAGCAGGAACCCGGGACAGGGAAGCGGCTACACCTTC
once	TRBV28	TRBJ2-3	NA	CASSSVEGLADTQYF	TGTGCCAGCAGTTCTGTAGAGGGGCTTGCAGATACGCAGTATTTT
NA	TRBV5-1	TRBJ2-7	NA	CASSLREHYEQYF	TGCGCCAGCAGCTTACGGGAACACTACGAGCAGTACTTC
once	TRBV7-6	TRBJ2-3	TRBD2	CASSGLAGGQDTQYF	TGTGCCAGCAGCGGTCTAGCGGGGGGGCAAGATACGCAGTATTTT
NA	TRBV4-1	TRBJ2-6	TRBD2	CASSQGTSDPGANVLTF	TGCGCCAGCAGCCAAGGGACTAGCGATCCTGGGGCCAACGTCCTGACTTTC
NA	TRBV7-4	TRBJ2-2	NA	CATGPYTGELFF	TGTGCCACCGGGCCTTACACCGGGGAGCTGTTTTTT
NA	TRBV27	TRBJ2-3	NA	CASNPRYLTDTQYF	TGTGCCAGCAATCCGAGATACTTGACAGATACGCAGTATTTT
NA	TRBV24-1	TRBJ2-1	TRBD2	CATSDYQGAGAYNEQFF	TGTGCCACCAGTGATTACCAAGGGGCGGGAGCTTACAATGAGCAGTTCTTC
NA	TRBV6-5	TRBJ2-7	TRBD1	CASSYQGASYEQYF	TGTGCCAGCAGTTACCAGGGGGCCTCCTACGAGCAGTACTTC
once	TRBV12-3/TRBV12-4	TRBJ1-6	NA	CASSLYQESPLHF	TGTGCCAGCAGTTTATACCAAGAATCACCCCTCCACTTT
NA	TRBV29-1	TRBJ1-1	TRBD1	CSVEPGQGATEAFF	TGCAGCGTTGAACCCGGACAGGGGGCTACTGAAGCTTTCTTT
NA	TRBV19	TRBJ2-2	NA	CASSKQGNTGELFF	TGTGCCAGTAGTAAACAGGGGAACACCGGGGAGCTGTTTTTT
NA	TRBV24-1	TRBJ1-3	NA	CATSGGGLGNTIYF	TGTGCCACCAGTGGGGGAGGTCTTGGAAACACCATATATTTT
NA	TRBV7-2	TRBJ2-7	NA	CASSPRDHSSYEQYF	TGTGCCAGCAGCCCGAGAGATCACAGTTCCTACGAGCAGTACTTC
NA	TRBV28	TRBJ2-1	TRBD2	CASRGLAGGSSYNEQFF	TGTGCCAGCAGGGGACTAGCGGGAGGGAGCTCCTACAATGAGCAGTTCTTC
NA	TRBV10-3	TRBJ1-2	NA	CAITRDGYGYTF	TGTGCCATCACTCGGGATGGCTATGGCTACACCTTC
NA	TRBV21-1	TRBJ2-4	NA	CATEVDEAKNIQYF	TGTGCCACCGAGGTCGATGAGGCCAAAAACATTCAGTACTTC
NA	TRBV7-9	TRBJ2-4	TRBD1	CASSSWTGRNIQYF	TGTGCCAGCAGCTCCTGGACAGGGAGAAACATTCAGTACTTC
NA	TRBV5-1	TRBJ1-2	TRBD1	CASSPTGGDYGYTF	TGCGCCAGCAGCCCGACAGGGGGCGACTATGGCTACACCTTC
NA	TRBV9	TRBJ1-2	NA	CASSVESLDGYTF	TGTGCCAGCAGCGTAGAGTCCTTGGATGGCTACACCTTC
NA	TRBV5-1	TRBJ1-4	NA	CASSRDGHNEKLFF	TGCGCCAGCAGCCGGGACGGACATAATGAAAAACTGTTTTTT
NA	TRBV5-5	TRBJ1-3	TRBD1	CASSLTGVGNTIYF	TGTGCCAGCAGCCTGACAGGGGTCGGAAACACCATATATTTT
NA	TRBV5-1	TRBJ1-2	NA	CASSLSRPNYGYTF	TGCGCCAGCAGCTTGAGCAGGCCTAACTATGGCTACACCTTC
NA	TRBV9	TRBJ2-3	TRBD2	CASSAQTAGATDTQYF	TGTGCCAGCAGCGCCCAAACAGCGGGAGCCACAGATACGCAGTATTTT
NA	TRBV7-2	TRBJ2-1	NA	CASSSVMGNEQFF	TGTGCCAGCAGCTCCGTCATGGGGAATGAGCAGTTCTTC
NA	TRBV2	TRBJ2-5	NA	CASSFQYF	TGTGCCAGCTCCTTCCAGTACTTC
NA	TRBV5-4	TRBJ1-3	NA	CASSLVGSSGNTIYF	TGTGCCAGCAGCTTGGTTGGCAGCTCTGGAAACACCATATATTTT
NA	TRBV5-4	TRBJ1-1	NA	CASSPRFEVGTEAFF	TGTGCCAGCAGCCCCAGGTTTGAGGTAGGCACTGAAGCTTTCTTT
NA	TRBV5-1	TRBJ2-7	TRBD1	CASSRDRSVYEQYF	TGCGCCAGCAGCCGGGACAGGTCTGTATACGAGCAGTACTTC
NA	TRBV5-6	TRBJ2-1	TRBD2	CASIPQVLAGNSYNEQFF	TGTGCCAGCATACCTCAGGTCCTAGCGGGGAATTCCTACAATGAGCAGTTCTTC